A single sample gave rise to the 9 T cell receptor beta chains below, sequenced in a study of T cell responses to AZD1222 COVID-19 vaccine (dated by TCRdb to the early 2020s). The intended sense of this specimen's time point label: about 28 days (+/-7) after the second vaccine dose. Receptor libraries were prepared by the immunoSEQ multiplex PCR assay. TCRdb re-hosts the immuneACCESS table, in-frame sequences only. Its copies lack some clones; in the studies checked, an unresolved V gene accounts for under half of them, and the cause for the rest is not known. The table for this sample lists about 150,000 clones; 92% of them were counted only once. The top ten clones comprise approximately 3.3% of the sample. Sequences were derived from peripheral blood, sampled 28 days after the second AZD1222 dose. The receptors were sampled from an adult who received the AZD1222 COVID-19 vaccine.

The chain has TRBV7-9 and TRBJ2-3; TRBD1 might be the D (6 bases). The CDR3 is 16 amino acids. CDR1 and CDR2 from the germline V gene are SEHNR and FQNEAQ (reference sequence). V was shortened by 5 bases and J by 0 bases, with 15 bases between the two germline ends. As DNA, the CDR3 is TGTGCCAGCAGCCCAGGGGTTGGGGTTAGCACAGATACGCAGTATTTT. It is translated as CASSPGVGVSTDTQYF. The full variable domain, rest sourced from reference TRBV7-9 and TRBJ2-3, is DTGVSQNPRHKITKRGQNVTFRCDPISEHNRLYWYRQTLGQGPEFLTYFQNEAQLEKSRLLSDRFSAERPKGSFSTLEIQRTEQGDSAMYLCASSPGVGVSTDTQYFGPGTRLTVL.

The chain couples TRBV30 to TRBJ1-5, with 8 positions matching TRBD1. J gave up 3 bases and V 2 bases, and 3 bases lay outside the gene matches. CDR1 is GTSNPN and CDR2 is SVGIG in the germline V gene (reference sequence). This CDR3 has 14 amino acids. CDR3 in amino acids: CAWSSTGDNQPQHF. The CDR3 bases are TGTGCCTGGAGTTCGACAGGGGACAATCAGCCCCAGCATTTT.

In its sample, this clone was seen once. V gene TRBV11-2 combines with J gene TRBJ1-3, with unresolved D. Looked up from germline, CDR1 is SGHAT and CDR2 is FQNNGV. The CDR3 is 17 amino acids. Trimming took off 1 base at V and 0 bases at J, with 13 bases between the two ends. The chain's CDR3 is CASSLVSDRSSGNTIYF. The CDR3 coding sequence is TGTGCCAGCAGCTTAGTTTCGGACCGAAGCTCTGGAAACACCATATATTTT.

The chain has TRBV2 and TRBJ2-3; no clear D gene. This CDR3 has 12 residues. The ends were cut back, 6 bases at V and 3 bases at J, with 7 bases in the middle. Germline-derived CDR1 and CDR2 are SNHLY and FYNNEI. For the CDR3, the DNA is TGTGCCAGCAGAGAGATTACAGATACGCAGTATTTT. Protein sequence: CASREITDTQYF. The full variable domain, with the rest looked up from reference TRBV2 and TRBJ2-3, is EPEVTQTPSHQVTQMGQEVILRCVPISNHLYFYWYRQILGQKVEFLVSFYNNEISEKSEIFDDQFSVERPDGSNFTLKIRSTKLEDSAMYFCASREITDTQYFGPGTRLTVL.

This clone has a handful of counts. The genes are TRBV27 and TRBJ2-7; tentatively, D is TRBD1 (5 bases). V lost 3 bases and J 1 base, leaving 7 bases between the germline ends. Germline CDR1 and CDR2: MNHEY and SMNVEV (reference sequence). The CDR3 contains 13 residues. CDR3 in amino acids: CASSFQGSYEQYF. The CDR3 DNA reads as TGTGCCAGCAGTTTCCAGGGTTCCTACGAGCAGTACTTC.

The J gene is TRBJ1-1, the V gene TRBV3-1 (or the pseudogene TRBV3-2); D is perhaps TRBD1 (5 bases). Germline CDR1 is LGHDT and CDR2 is YNNKEL (reference sequence). V dropped 0 bases and J dropped 4 bases, with 9 bases sitting between them. This CDR3 region has 14 residues. In DNA form, the CDR3 reads TGTGCCAGCAGCCAAGATTGGCAGGGCACTGAAGCTTTCTTT. Protein sequence: CASSQDWQGTEAFF.

CDR3 coding DNA: TGTGCCAGCAGCTACCAAGAGACCCAGTACTTC. Translating it yields CASSYQETQYF. The chain links TRBV5-6 to TRBJ2-5; D remains unclear. Germline V gives CDR1 SGHDT, CDR2 YYEEEE. This CDR3 contains 11 residues. V gave up 3 bases and J gave up 0 bases, with 0 bases separating them. Drawing the rest from reference TRBV5-6 and TRBJ2-5, the complete variable domain is DAGVTQSPTHLIKTRGQQVTLRCSPKSGHDTVSWYQQALGQGPQFIFQYYEEEERQRGNFPDRFSGHQFPNYSSELNVNALLLGDSALYLCASSYQETQYFGPGTRLLVL.

The rearrangement links TRBV5-5 to TRBJ2-7; 12 bases agree with TRBD2. V was clipped by 0 bases and J by 4 bases; unmatched bases: 8. The CDR3 consists of 17 residues. CDR1 is SGHKS and CDR2 is YYEKEE in the germline V gene (reference sequence). For the CDR3, the DNA is TGTGCCAGCAGCTTGGTCATAACTAGCGGGAGGTCTTACGAGCAGTACTTC. The encoded protein is CASSLVITSGRSYEQYF.

The chain couples TRBV27 to TRBJ1-6; TRBD1 might be the D (5 bases). The germline V and J ends were trimmed by 8 bases and 10 bases, with 15 bases remaining between them. Germline CDR1 reads MNHEY; CDR2 reads SMNVEV (reference sequence). This CDR3 spans 13 amino acids. Here the CDR3 reads CASARDLKSPLHF. The CDR3 nucleotides read TGTGCCAGCGCGAGGGACCTTAAATCACCCCTCCACTTT.